This TCR beta chain comes out of a study of OX40 agonist ivuxolimab in advanced cancers. Assay used: immunoSEQ multiplex PCR; TCRdb lists only in-frame clones, some missing. Of over 100,000 clones listed, about 92% are singletons. Germline V gives CDR1 SEHNR, CDR2 FQNEAQ (reference sequence). V lost 1 base and J lost 2, with 14 bases in between. The CDR3 totals 16 residues. The sequence derives from an adult with an advanced solid tumor such as melanoma, head and neck, liver or kidney cancer. This material consisted of CD4+ or CD8+ T cells sorted from blood, taken in a trial of the OX40 agonist ivuxolimab. The gene calls are TRBV7-9 and TRBJ1-1, with a weak D call TRBD1 (5 bases). The CDR3 reads CASSLGRGRENTEAFF. For the CDR3, the DNA is TGTGCCAGCAGCTTAGGCCGAGGCAGGGAAAACACTGAAGCTTTCTTT.